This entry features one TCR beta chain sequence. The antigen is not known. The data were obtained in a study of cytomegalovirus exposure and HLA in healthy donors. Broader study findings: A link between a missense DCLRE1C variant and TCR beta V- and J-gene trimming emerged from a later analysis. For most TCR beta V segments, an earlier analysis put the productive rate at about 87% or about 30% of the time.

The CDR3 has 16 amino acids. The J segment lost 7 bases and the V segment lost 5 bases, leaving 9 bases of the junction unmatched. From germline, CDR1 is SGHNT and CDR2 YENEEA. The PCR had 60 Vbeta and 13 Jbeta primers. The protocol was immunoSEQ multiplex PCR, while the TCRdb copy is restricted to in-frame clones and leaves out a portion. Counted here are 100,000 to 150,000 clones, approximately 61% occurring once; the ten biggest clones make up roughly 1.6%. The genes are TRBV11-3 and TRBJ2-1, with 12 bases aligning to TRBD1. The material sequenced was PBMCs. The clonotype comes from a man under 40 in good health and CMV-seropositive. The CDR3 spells CASSPAGTGGENEQFF. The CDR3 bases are TGTGCCAGCAGCCCAGCTGGGACAGGGGGCGAAAATGAGCAGTTCTTC.